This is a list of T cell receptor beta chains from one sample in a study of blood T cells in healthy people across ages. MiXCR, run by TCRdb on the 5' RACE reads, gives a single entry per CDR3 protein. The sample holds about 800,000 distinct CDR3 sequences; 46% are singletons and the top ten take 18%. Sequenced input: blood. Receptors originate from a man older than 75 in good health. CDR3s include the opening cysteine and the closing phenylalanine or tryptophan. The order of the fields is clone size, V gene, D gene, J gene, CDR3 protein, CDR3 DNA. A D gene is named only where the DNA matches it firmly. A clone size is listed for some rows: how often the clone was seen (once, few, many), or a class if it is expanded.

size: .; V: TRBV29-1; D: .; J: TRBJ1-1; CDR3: CSVYRVNTEAFF; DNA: TGCAGCGTTTACAGGGTGAACACTGAAGCTTTCTTT
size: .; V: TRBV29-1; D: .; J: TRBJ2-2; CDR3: CSVEVLGSVTGELFF; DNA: TGCAGCGTTGAAGTTCTCGGGAGTGTCACCGGGGAGCTGTTTTTT
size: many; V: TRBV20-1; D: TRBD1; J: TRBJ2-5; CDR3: CSALGQIRYQETQYF; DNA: TGCAGTGCGTTGGGACAGATCAGGTACCAAGAGACCCAGTACTTC
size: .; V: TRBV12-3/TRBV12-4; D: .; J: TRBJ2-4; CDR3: CASSTLHTNIQYF; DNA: TGTGCCAGCAGTACCCTCCACACAAACATTCAGTACTTC
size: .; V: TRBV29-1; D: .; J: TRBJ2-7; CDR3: CSVGRANGGEQYF; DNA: TGCAGCGTCGGAAGGGCAAATGGTGGCGAGCAGTACTTC
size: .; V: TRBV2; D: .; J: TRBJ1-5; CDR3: CASSDRATMRPQHF; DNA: TGTGCCAGCAGTGATAGGGCGACGATGAGGCCCCAGCATTTT
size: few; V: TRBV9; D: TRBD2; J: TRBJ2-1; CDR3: CASSASGNSYNEQFF; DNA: TGTGCCAGCAGCGCTAGCGGTAACTCCTACAATGAGCAGTTCTTC
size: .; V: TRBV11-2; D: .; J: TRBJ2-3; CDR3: CASDQQRTDTQYF; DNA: TGTGCCAGTGATCAGCAGCGCACAGATACGCAGTATTTT
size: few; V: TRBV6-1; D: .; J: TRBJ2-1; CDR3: CASSDRGEQFF; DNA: TGTGCCAGCAGTGATCGGGGTGAGCAGTTCTTC
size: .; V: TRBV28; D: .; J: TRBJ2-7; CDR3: CASRSRGTYEQYF; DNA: TGTGCCAGCAGGTCCAGAGGGACCTACGAGCAGTACTTC
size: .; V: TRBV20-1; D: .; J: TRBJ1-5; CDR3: CSARVEGDQPQHF; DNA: TGCAGTGCTAGAGTTGAAGGAGATCAGCCCCAGCATTTT
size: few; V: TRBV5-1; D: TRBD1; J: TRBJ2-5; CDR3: CASSVVGTAFQETQYF; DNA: TGCGCCAGCAGCGTGGTCGGGACAGCATTTCAAGAGACCCAGTACTTC
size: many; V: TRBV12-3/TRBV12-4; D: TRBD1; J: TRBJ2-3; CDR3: CASKPGQSTDTQYF; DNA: TGTGCCAGCAAACCGGGACAGTCCACAGATACGCAGTATTTT
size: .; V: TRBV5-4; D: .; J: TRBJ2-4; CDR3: CASSLSGGGKNIQYF; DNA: TGTGCCAGCAGCTTGAGCGGAGGGGGTAAAAACATTCAGTACTTC
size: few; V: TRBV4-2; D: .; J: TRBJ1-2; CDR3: CASRRAEDGYTF; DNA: TGTGCCAGCAGACGGGCAGAGGACGGCTACACCTTC
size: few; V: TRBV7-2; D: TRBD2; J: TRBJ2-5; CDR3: CASSPSGEAGLRETQYF; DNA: TGTGCCAGCAGCCCCTCCGGAGAAGCGGGACTGAGAGAGACCCAGTACTTC
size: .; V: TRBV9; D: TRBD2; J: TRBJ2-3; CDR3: CASSVDASGVSTDTQYF; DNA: TGTGCCAGCAGCGTAGACGCTAGCGGAGTTAGCACAGATACGCAGTATTTT
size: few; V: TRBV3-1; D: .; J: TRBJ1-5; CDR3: CASSQDGTRGGQPQHF; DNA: TGTGCCAGCAGCCAAGATGGGACAAGGGGCGGTCAGCCCCAGCATTTT
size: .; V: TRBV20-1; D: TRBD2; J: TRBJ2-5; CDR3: CSATGWEGGGETQYF; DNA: TGCAGTGCTACTGGCTGGGAGGGAGGCGGGGAGACCCAGTACTTC
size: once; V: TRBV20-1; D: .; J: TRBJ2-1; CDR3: CSARVFAAGEQFF; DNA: TGCAGTGCTAGAGTTTTTGCGGCCGGTGAGCAGTTCTTC
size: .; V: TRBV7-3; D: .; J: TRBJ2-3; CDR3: CASSAQGIGTDTQYF; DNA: TGTGCCAGCAGCGCACAGGGTATTGGAACAGATACGCAGTATTTT
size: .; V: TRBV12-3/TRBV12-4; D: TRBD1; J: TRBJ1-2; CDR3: CASKPTGYSGYTF; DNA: TGTGCCAGCAAGCCGACAGGGTACTCTGGCTACACCTTC
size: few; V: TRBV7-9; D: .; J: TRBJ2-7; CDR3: CASSLVMGGISYEQYF; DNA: TGTGCCAGCAGCTTAGTAATGGGCGGGATCTCCTACGAGCAGTACTTC
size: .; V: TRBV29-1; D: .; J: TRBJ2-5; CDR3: CSGGTQETQYF; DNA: TGCAGCGGCGGGACTCAGGAGACCCAGTACTTC
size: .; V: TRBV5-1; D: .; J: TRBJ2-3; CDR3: CASSSDGANTDTQYF; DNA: TGCGCCAGCAGTTCGGACGGAGCGAACACAGATACGCAGTATTTT
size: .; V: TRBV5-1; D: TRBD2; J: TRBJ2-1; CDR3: CASSKSGTSGINEQFF; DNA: TGCGCCAGCAGCAAATCCGGGACTAGCGGGATTAATGAGCAGTTCTTC
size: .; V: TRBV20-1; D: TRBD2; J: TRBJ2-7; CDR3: CSAATSGSWEQYF; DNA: TGCAGTGCCGCGACTAGCGGGAGTTGGGAGCAGTACTTC
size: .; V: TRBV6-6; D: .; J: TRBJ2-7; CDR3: CASSYGLTYEQYF; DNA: TGTGCCAGCAGTTATGGCCTAACCTACGAGCAGTACTTC
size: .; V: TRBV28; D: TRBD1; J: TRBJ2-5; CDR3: CACSWTGPLIQETQYF; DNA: TGTGCCTGCAGTTGGACAGGGCCTTTAATCCAAGAGACCCAGTACTTC
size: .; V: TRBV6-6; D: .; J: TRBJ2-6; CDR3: CASTSQGFGANVLTF; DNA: TGTGCCAGCACCTCGCAGGGTTTTGGGGCCAACGTCCTGACTTTC
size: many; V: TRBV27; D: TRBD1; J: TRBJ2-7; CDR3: CASSLDRGLNEQYF; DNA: TGTGCCAGCAGTTTGGATAGGGGGCTGAACGAGCAGTACTTC
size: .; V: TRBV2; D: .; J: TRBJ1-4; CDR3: CASSGGRGREKLFF; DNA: TGTGCCAGCTCTGGGGGCAGGGGAAGAGAAAAACTGTTTTTT
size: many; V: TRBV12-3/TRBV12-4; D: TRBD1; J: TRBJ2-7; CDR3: CASRSTGGNEQYF; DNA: TGTGCCAGCAGGTCGACAGGGGGCAACGAGCAGTACTTC
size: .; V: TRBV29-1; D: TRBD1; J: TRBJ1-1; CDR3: CSATGAMNTEAFF; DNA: TGCAGCGCCACAGGGGCCATGAACACTGAAGCTTTCTTT
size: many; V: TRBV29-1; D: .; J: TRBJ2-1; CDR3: CSGREGNEQFF; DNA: TGCAGCGGGAGGGAAGGGAATGAGCAGTTCTTC
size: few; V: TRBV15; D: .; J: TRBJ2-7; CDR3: CATSREEGLHYEQYF; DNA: TGTGCCACCAGCAGAGAGGAAGGACTTCATTACGAGCAGTACTTC
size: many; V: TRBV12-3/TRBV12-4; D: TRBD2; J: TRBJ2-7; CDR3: CASTVAGAREQYF; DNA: TGTGCCAGTACAGTAGCGGGAGCGAGGGAGCAGTACTTC
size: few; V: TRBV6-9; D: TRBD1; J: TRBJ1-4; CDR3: CASPGQGLNEKLFF; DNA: TGTGCCAGCCCGGGACAGGGCTTGAACGAAAAACTGTTTTTT
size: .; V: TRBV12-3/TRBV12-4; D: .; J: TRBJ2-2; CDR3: CASSSRQNTGELFF; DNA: TGTGCCAGCAGTTCGAGACAGAACACCGGGGAGCTGTTTTTT
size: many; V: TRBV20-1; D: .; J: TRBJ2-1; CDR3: CSASGDTSYNEQFF; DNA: TGCAGTGCTAGCGGGGACACCTCCTACAATGAGCAGTTCTTC
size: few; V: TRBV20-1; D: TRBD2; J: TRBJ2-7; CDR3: CSARSYWTSGRSEQYF; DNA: TGCAGTGCTAGATCATACTGGACTAGCGGGAGAAGCGAGCAGTACTTC
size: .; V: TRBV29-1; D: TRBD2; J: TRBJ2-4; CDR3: CSVELAGPRNIQYF; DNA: TGCAGCGTTGAACTAGCGGGACCAAGGAACATTCAGTACTTC
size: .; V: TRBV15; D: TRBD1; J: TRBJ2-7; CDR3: CATSRDTGTAIYEQYF; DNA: TGTGCCACCAGCAGAGACACCGGGACAGCCATCTACGAGCAGTACTTC
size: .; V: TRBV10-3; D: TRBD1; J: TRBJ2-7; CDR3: CATTTGESYEQYF; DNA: TGTGCCACTACGACAGGGGAAAGCTACGAGCAGTACTTC
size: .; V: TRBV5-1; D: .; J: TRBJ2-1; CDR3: CASSQTPAVVNEQFF; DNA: TGCGCCAGCAGCCAAACACCAGCGGTCGTCAATGAGCAGTTCTTC
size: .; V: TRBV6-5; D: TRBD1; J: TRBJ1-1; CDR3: CASSYRGTAEAFF; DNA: TGTGCCAGCAGTTACCGGGGGACAGCTGAAGCTTTCTTT
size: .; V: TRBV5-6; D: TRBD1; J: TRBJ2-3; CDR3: CASSPLVFRDRGQEDTQYF; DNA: TGTGCCAGCAGCCCACTAGTTTTCCGGGACAGGGGGCAGGAAGATACGCAGTATTTT
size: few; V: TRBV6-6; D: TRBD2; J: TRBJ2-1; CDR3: CASNTLATGEQFF; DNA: TGTGCCAGCAACACACTAGCGACTGGAGAGCAGTTCTTC
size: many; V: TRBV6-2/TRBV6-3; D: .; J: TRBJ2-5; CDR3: CASSWIQETQYF; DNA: TGTGCCAGCAGTTGGATCCAAGAGACCCAGTACTTC
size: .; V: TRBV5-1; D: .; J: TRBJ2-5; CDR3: CASGLIPWGGEMNDEQYF; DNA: TGCGCCAGCGGCTTGATCCCCTGGGGCGGGGAGATGAACGATGAGCAGTACTTC
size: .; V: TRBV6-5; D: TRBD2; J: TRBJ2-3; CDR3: CASSSPGLAGVRDTQYF; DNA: TGTGCCAGCAGTTCTCCGGGACTAGCGGGAGTCAGAGATACGCAGTATTTT
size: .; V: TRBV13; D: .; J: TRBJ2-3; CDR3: CASSRGLEGDTQYF; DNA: TGTGCCAGCAGCCGGGGCCTGGAGGGAGATACGCAGTATTTT
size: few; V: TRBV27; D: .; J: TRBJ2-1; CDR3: CASSLRPGPVDNEQFF; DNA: TGTGCCAGCAGTCTCCGGCCGGGACCCGTTGACAATGAGCAGTTCTTC
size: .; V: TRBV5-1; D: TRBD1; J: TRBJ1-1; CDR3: CASRTGTGWVNTEAFF; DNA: TGCGCCAGCAGAACCGGGACAGGGTGGGTGAATACTGAAGCTTTCTTT